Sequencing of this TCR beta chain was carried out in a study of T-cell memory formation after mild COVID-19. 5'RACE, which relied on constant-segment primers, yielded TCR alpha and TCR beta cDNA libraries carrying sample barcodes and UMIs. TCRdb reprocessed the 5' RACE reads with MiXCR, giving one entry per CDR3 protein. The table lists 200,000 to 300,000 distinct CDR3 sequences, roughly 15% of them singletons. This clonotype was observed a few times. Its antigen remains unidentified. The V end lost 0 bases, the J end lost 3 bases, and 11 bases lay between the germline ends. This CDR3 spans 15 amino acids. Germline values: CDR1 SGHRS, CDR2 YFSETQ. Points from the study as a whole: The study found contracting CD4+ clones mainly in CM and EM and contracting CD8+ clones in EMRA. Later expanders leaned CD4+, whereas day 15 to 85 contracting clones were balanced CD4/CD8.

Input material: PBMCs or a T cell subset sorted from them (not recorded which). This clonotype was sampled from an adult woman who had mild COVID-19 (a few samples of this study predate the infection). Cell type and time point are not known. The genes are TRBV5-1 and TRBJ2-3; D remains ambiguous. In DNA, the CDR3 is TGCGCCAGCAGCTTGGCTGTGGGGTTGACAGATACGCAGTATTTT. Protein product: CASSLAVGLTDTQYF. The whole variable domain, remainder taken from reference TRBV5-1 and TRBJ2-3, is KAGVTQTPRYLIKTRGQQVTLSCSPISGHRSVSWYQQTPGQGLQFLFEYFSETQRNKGNFPGRFSGRQFSNSRSEMNVSTLELGDSALYLCASSLAVGLTDTQYFGPGTRLTVL.